Here is one TCR beta chain with its context. There is no known antigen for this receptor. It has no much larger one-base neighbor in the sample; base qualities were not kept. TCRbeta CDR3 regions were amplified from genomic DNA using the immunoSEQ Assay, a bias-controlled multiplex PCR. As for the authors' bioinformatics: Within the assay, amplification of reference gene primers was used to estimate how many nucleated cells each sample contained. To quantify the absolute abundance of each unique TCRbeta CDR3 rearrangement, sequence reads were collapsed and filtered. For each sample, productive Simpson clonality was calculated by taking the square root of Simpson's diversity index across productive rearrangements. TCRdb limited this immuneACCESS table to in-frame rearrangements with V and J called. A share of clones is missing; checked studies link under half to unresolved V genes, and the rest is unexplained. For V, J and clone size, that table is used; D and trimming come from the DNA. In all, the sample holds about 160,000 clones, and about 90% of those were seen once. Jointly, the top ten make up about 4.6% of the sample.

One collaborating source in Seattle enrolled patients while the patients were actively infected and followed the patients over time throughout the course of disease. Each collaborating institution followed its own protocols to collect whole blood in K2EDTA tubes. For TCRbeta analysis, collaborators shipped samples in one of three forms: frozen whole blood, isolated PBMCs, or DNA extracted from either of those sample types. This entry is derived from a study of blood T cell repertoires in COVID-19 (dated by TCRdb to about 2020). For context, the study as a whole: The collaborator samples originated in the United States, Italy and Spain and spanned the acute and convalescent phases of COVID-19. The material from the prospective study consisted of cDNA or gDNA derived from T cells, B-cell-depleted T cells, or PBMCs. Deeply sampled blood TCRbeta repertoires from subjects exposed to, actively infected with, or recovered from COVID-19 were included in the dataset. The repertoires were made available in a free public database intended to serve as a resource for research on the immune response to SARS-CoV-2. The samples were drawn from the first 160 participants of the ongoing ImmuneRACE study and from over a thousand subjects provided by 6 global collaborators. Sample metadata almost always included a de-identified subject ID, COVID-19 status, age in years and sex. Where available, HLA class I and class II types were obtained from metadata supplied by the sample provider rather than from assay-based typing.

Results and caveats for the whole study, not just this receptor: Clinical and demographic metadata were provided uncurated, with the amount varying by source and participant.

The specimen was peripheral blood. This clonotype was sampled from a man aged 30 to 45 with COVID-19, enrolled during active disease.

The CDR3 here reads CASSILAGLDEQFF. The nucleotide sequence is given as TGTGCCAGTAGTATACTAGCGGGGCTGGATGAGCAGTTCTTC. Recombination connected TRBV19 to TRBJ2-1, with 9 central nucleotides matching TRBD2. Here V drops 2 bases and J drops 8 bases, and the junction holds 4 bases not matched to any gene. CDR3 length: 14 amino acids, cysteine to phenylalanine. This entry keeps only the CDR3 DNA: 42 bases, framed from base 1. The germline V gene (reference sequence) yields LNHDA for CDR1 and SQIVND for CDR2.